These 10 T cell receptor beta chains originate from one sample sequenced in a study of cytomegalovirus exposure and HLA in healthy donors. The PCR was carried out with 60 Vbeta primers and 13 Jbeta primers. Assay used: immunoSEQ multiplex PCR; TCRdb lists only in-frame clones, some missing. Of tens of thousands of clones listed, 75% to 85% are singletons. Sequenced sample: PBMCs. The receptors were gathered from a young man in good health and CMV-seronegative.

This sequence joins TRBV6-6 and TRBJ1-2; tentative D call: TRBD1 (6 bases). Germline V lookup: CDR1 MNHNY, CDR2 SVGAGI (reference sequence). V was shortened by 6 bases and J by 0 bases, with 17 bases between the two germline ends. This CDR3 is built from 16 residues. CDR3 residues: CASRRGTTVANYGYTF. The DNA for the CDR3 is TGTGCCAGCAGAAGAGGGACAACCGTTGCTAACTATGGCTACACCTTC.

The chain uses TRBV27 and TRBJ2-7, with TRBD1 matching over 8 bases. V trimming: 4 bases; J trimming: 7 bases; junction bases outside the gene matches: 12. CDR1 is MNHEY, CDR2 SMNVEV, per germline (reference sequence). The CDR3 loop spans 15 amino acids. The CDR3 DNA reads as TGTGCCAGCAGTTCTGCAGGGGGCCTTTTTCAAGAGCAGTACTTC. Translated, it gives CASSSAGGLFQEQYF.

The rearrangement links TRBV5-5 to TRBJ2-2, with D unresolved. This CDR3 region has 13 residues. V lost 3 bases to trimming and J lost 3 bases, with 6 bases between them. CDR1 and CDR2 (germline): SGHKS, YYEKEE (reference sequence). The chain's CDR3 is CASSSADTGELFF. The DNA for the CDR3 is TGTGCCAGCAGCTCTGCGGACACCGGGGAGCTGTTTTTT.

Comments on this clone: An end of the junction does not agree with germline; a read error may underlie this. The chain carries TRBV7-9 and TRBJ2-7, with TRBD2 as a possible D gene (6 bases). Germline CDR1 is SEHNR and CDR2 is FQNEAQ (reference sequence). The CDR3 is 16 amino acids. CDR3 residues: CSSSPKEGPDSYEQYF. DNA of the CDR3: TGTTCCAGCAGCCCCAAGGAGGGTCCTGATTCCTACGAGCAGTACTTC.

The gene calls are TRBV15 and TRBJ2-6; no clear D gene. This CDR3 is 15 amino acids long. The V and J ends lost 4 bases and 0 bases respectively, with 7 bases between them. Germline V gives CDR1 LNHNV, CDR2 YYDKDF (reference sequence). The CDR3 region is CATSISRSGANVLTF. DNA for the CDR3: TGTGCCACCAGCATCTCTCGCTCTGGGGCCAACGTCCTGACTTTC.

The chain carries TRBV30 and TRBJ1-5; D may be TRBD1 (6 bases). The CDR3 is made up of 13 amino acids. Looked up from germline, CDR1 is GTSNPN and CDR2 is SVGIG (reference sequence). Trimming pared 3 bases from V and 5 bases from J, leaving 11 bases between. The CDR3 reads CAWRQGFDQPQHF. CDR3 in DNA: TGTGCCTGGAGGCAGGGGTTCGATCAGCCCCAGCATTTT.

V gene TRBV15 combines with J gene TRBJ2-2; a possible D gene is TRBD2 (6 bases). The CDR3 consists of 15 residues. Germline CDR1 is LNHNV and CDR2 is YYDKDF (reference sequence). V lost 0 bases to trimming and J lost 9 bases, with 14 bases between them. As DNA, the CDR3 is TGTGCCACCAGCAGAGATCCGCGGGACCCGAGGGAGCTGTTTTTT. Translated: CATSRDPRDPRELFF.

The chain's CDR3 is CAWSAGTSGSVETQYF. The CDR3 bases are TGTGCCTGGAGTGCCGGGACTAGCGGGAGTGTGGAGACCCAGTACTTC. The chain combines TRBV30 with TRBJ2-5; 14 positions match TRBD2. Unmatched junction bases numbered 6, after V lost 1 base and J lost 5 bases. This CDR3 has 16 amino acids. The germline V gene encodes CDR1 GTSNPN and CDR2 SVGIG (reference sequence).

The rearrangement joins TRBV7-9 to TRBJ2-5; 7 nucleotides agree with TRBD1. The last part of the DNA fits TRBJ2-7 better; the J call may be wrong. Germline V gene data show CDR1 as SEHNR and CDR2 as FQNEAQ (reference sequence). This CDR3 spans 14 amino acids. CDR3 region: CASSRGQTRYEQYF. The DNA of the CDR3 is TGTGCCAGCAGCCGGGGACAGACCCGCTACGAGCAGTACTTC.

V and J are TRBV6-1 and TRBJ2-5; possibly TRBD2 for D (5 bases). This CDR3 has 14 amino acids. V lost 1 base, J lost 5 bases, and 11 bases lay in between. CDR1 and CDR2 (germline): MNHNS, SASEGT. In DNA form, the CDR3 reads TGTGCCAGCAGTGAAGGGCCATGGAGGGAGACCCAGTACTTC. Encoded protein: CASSEGPWRETQYF.